The entry below gives a single TCR beta chain sequence along with its context. The antigen it recognizes is unknown. Base qualities are not provided; no much larger clone lies one nucleotide away. The instrument given in TCRdb is Illumina HiSeq 1500. TCRdb itself trimmed the public reads at Q25 with fastp, ran MiXCR and retained productive beta chains. Merged by CDR3 protein, the rows form single entries marked with the most common genes and DNA. The sample records about 310,000 distinct CDR3 sequences, roughly 25% of which are singletons. Of the sample, 10% to 15% falls within the top ten clones. The sample comes from a study of T cell repertoires in cytomegalovirus infection (dated by TCRdb to between 2017 and 2020). Study-level background: The peptide stimulations were aimed at well-studied HLA-B-restricted epitopes as well as recently identified HLA-C-restricted CMV epitopes, whose presentation resists viral immunomodulation. The HLA type of each donor mattered for the analysis, because public TCR beta signatures pointed to carriage of CMV infection along with the matching HLA type. General study outcomes and caveats: The ex vivo response was dominated by HLA-C-restricted CMV-specific TCR beta clonotypes, which also provided the single most frequent clonotype in two of eight donors. Cumulative frequency of public TCR beta family members discriminated carriers of CMV infection plus the relevant HLA type in this cohort and an independent 352-donor cohort.

The sample's treatment or condition label is to be understood as: in vitro stimulation with specific CMV peptide epitopes to enrich CMV-specific T cells. V has 3 bases trimmed and J has 4 bases trimmed; junction bases matching no gene number 5. The germline V gene provides CDR1 KGHSH and CDR2 LQKENI. Reading from cysteine to phenylalanine, the CDR3 counts 15 amino acids. Only the CDR3 region is kept as DNA, spanning 45 bases read in frame from base 1. Source: cultured PBMCs, taken from culture after CMV antigen stimulation. This TCR was sampled from a human donor in good health (CMV status not recorded). Some clones in this sample may be carry-over from other donors' samples. This receptor chain uses TRBV18 and TRBJ2-2; 7 bases in the junction line up with TRBD2. The bases are TGTGCCAGCTCACCGGGAGGGACCACCACCGGGGAGCTGTTTTTT. This sequence encodes CASSPGGTTTGELFF.